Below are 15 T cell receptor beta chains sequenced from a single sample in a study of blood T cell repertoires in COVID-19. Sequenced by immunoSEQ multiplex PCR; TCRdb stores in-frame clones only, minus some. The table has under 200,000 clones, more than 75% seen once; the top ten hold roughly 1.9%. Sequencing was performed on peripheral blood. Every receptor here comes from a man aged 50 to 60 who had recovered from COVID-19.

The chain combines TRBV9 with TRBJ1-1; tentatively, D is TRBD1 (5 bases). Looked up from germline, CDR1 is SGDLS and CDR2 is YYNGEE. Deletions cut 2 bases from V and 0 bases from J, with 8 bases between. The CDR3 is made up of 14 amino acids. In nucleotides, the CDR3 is TGTGCCAGCAGCGTGGGGGGAGTGAACACTGAAGCTTTCTTT. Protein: CASSVGGVNTEAFF.

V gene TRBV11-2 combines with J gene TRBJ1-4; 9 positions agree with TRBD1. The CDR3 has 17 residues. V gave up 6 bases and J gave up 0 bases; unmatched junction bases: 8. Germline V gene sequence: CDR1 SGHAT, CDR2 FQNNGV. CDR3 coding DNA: TGTGCCAGCAGACTGACCGGGACAGGGACAACTAATGAAAAACTGTTTTTT. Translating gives CASRLTGTGTTNEKLFF. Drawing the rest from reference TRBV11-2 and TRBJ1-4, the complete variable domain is EAGVAQSPRYKIIEKRQSVAFWCNPISGHATLYWYQQILGQGPKLLIQFQNNGVVDDSQLPKDRFSAERLKGVDSTLKIQPAKLEDSAVYLCASRLTGTGTTNEKLFFGSGTQLSVL.

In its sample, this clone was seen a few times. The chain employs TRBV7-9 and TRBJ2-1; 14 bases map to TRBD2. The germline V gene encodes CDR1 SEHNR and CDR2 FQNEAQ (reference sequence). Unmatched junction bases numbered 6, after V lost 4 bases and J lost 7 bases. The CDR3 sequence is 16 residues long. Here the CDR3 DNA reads TGTGCCAGCAGCTCGAGGGGGACTAGCGGGAGTAATGAGCAGTTCTTC. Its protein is CASSSRGTSGSNEQFF.

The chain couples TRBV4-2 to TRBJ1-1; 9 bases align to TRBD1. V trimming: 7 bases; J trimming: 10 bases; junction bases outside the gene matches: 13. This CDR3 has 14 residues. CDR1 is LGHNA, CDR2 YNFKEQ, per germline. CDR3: CASNQKTGGLGAFF. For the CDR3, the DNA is TGTGCCAGCAACCAGAAGACAGGGGGACTGGGAGCTTTCTTT.

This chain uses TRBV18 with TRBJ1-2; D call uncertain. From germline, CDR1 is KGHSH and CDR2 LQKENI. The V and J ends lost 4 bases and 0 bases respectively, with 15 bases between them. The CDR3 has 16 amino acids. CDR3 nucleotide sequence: TGTGCCAGCTCACTAAACGAGGGATCAACTAACTATGGCTACACCTTC. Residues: CASSLNEGSTNYGYTF. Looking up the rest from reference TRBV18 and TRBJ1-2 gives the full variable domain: NAGVMQNPRHLVRRRGQEARLRCSPMKGHSHVYWYRQLPEEGLKFMVYLQKENIIDESGMPKERFSAEFPKEGPSILRIQQVVRGDSAAYFCASSLNEGSTNYGYTFGSGTRLTVV.

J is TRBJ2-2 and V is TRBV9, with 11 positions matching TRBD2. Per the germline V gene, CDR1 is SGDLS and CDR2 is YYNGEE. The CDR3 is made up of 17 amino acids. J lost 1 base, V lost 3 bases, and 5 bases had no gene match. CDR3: CASSAPSGGKNTGELFF. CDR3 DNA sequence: TGTGCCAGCAGCGCACCTAGCGGGGGGAAGAACACCGGGGAGCTGTTTTTT.

The CDR3 loop is CAWNGGSGNTIYF. CDR3 DNA sequence: TGTGCCTGGAATGGGGGGTCTGGAAACACCATATATTTT. This chain uses TRBV30 with TRBJ1-3; tentatively, D is TRBD1 (5 bases). V was pared by 4 bases and J by 1 base, with 8 bases between. The CDR3 is 13 residues long. Germline-derived CDR1 and CDR2 are GTSNPN and SVGIG (reference sequence).

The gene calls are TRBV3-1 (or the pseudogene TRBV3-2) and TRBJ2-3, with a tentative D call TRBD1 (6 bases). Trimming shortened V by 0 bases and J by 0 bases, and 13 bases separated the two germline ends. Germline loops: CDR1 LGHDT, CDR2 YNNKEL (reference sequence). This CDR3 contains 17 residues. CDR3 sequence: CASSQDATGVSTDTQYF. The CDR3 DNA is TGTGCCAGCAGCCAAGATGCGACAGGAGTTAGCACAGATACGCAGTATTTT.

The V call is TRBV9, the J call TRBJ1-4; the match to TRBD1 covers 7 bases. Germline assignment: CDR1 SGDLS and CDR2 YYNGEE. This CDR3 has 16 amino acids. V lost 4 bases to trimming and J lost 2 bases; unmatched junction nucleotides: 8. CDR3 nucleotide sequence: TGTGCCAGCAGCTTTACAGGGGAAGCGACTAATGAAAAACTGTTTTTT. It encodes CASSFTGEATNEKLFF.

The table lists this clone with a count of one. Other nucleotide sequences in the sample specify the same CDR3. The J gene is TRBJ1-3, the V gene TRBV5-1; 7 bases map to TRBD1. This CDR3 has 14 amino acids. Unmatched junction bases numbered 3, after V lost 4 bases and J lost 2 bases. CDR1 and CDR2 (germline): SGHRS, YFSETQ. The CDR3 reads CASSLTGTGNTIYF. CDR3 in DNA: TGCGCCAGCAGCCTGACAGGGACTGGAAACACCATATATTTT.

This chain's CDR3 is CASSLAGTGGTGELFF. CDR3 DNA sequence: TGTGCCAGCAGCTTAGCCGGGACAGGGGGCACCGGGGAGCTGTTTTTT. The rearrangement uses TRBV11-2 and TRBJ2-2; 11 nucleotides match TRBD1. CDR1 SGHAT and CDR2 FQNNGV come from the germline V gene. V trimming: 1 base; J trimming: 4 bases; junction bases outside the gene matches: 2. The CDR3 has 16 residues.

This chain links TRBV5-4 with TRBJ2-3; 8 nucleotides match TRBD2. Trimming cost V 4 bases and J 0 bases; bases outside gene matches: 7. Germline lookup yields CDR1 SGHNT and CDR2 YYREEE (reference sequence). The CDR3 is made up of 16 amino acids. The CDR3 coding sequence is TGTGCCAGCAGCCAAGGACTAGCCCCTAGCACAGATACGCAGTATTTT. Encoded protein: CASSQGLAPSTDTQYF.

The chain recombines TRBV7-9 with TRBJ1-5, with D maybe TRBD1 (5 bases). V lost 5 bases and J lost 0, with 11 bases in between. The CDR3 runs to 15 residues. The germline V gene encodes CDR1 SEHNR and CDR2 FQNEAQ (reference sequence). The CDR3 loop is CASSQGLNSNQPQHF. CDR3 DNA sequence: TGTGCCAGCAGCCAGGGACTCAATAGCAATCAGCCCCAGCATTTT. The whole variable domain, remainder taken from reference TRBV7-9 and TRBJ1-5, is DTGVSQNPRHKITKRGQNVTFRCDPISEHNRLYWYRQTLGQGPEFLTYFQNEAQLEKSRLLSDRFSAERPKGSFSTLEIQRTEQGDSAMYLCASSQGLNSNQPQHFGDGTRLSIL.

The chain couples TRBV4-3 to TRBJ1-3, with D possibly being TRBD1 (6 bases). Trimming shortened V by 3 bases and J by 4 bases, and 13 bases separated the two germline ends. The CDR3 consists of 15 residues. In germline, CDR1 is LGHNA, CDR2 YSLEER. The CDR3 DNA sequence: TGCGCCAGCAGCCAGTCGGACAGTTTGGGAAACACCATATATTTT. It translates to CASSQSDSLGNTIYF.

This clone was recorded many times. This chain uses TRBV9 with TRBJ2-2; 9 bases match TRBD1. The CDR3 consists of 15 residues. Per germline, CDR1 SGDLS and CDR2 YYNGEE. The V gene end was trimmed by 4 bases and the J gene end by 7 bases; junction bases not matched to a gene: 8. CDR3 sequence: CASSLPGQGFGELFF. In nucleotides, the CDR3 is TGTGCCAGCAGCCTCCCGGGACAGGGATTCGGGGAGCTGTTTTTT.